A single sample is the source of the 21 T cell receptor beta chains below, sequenced in a study of post-analysis software for immune sequencing data. General study points: Compared with controls, patients had more of five or six TRBV segments, including TRBV5-6, TRBV5-1 and TRBV20-1.

Antigens for these TCRs are unknown. Sequencing libraries made from TCR beta cDNA carried unique molecular identifiers. Each CDR3 protein gets one entry after TCRdb re-called the PCR reads with MiXCR. The sample has roughly 400,000 distinct CDR3 sequences, roughly 38% seen once. The sequencing input was blood. These receptors originate from a girl aged 2-15 years with multiple sclerosis.

This rearrangement joins TRBV10-3 to TRBJ2-1; D ambiguous. The tail of the sequence fits TRBJ2-7 better, so the J call may be wrong. This CDR3 has 14 amino acids. Germline CDR1 is ENHRY and CDR2 is SYGVKD. The CDR3, as DNA: TGTGCCATCAGTGGACCGAGCTCCTACAATGAGCAGTACTTC. Translated, it gives CAISGPSSYNEQYF.

This chain links TRBV5-1 with TRBJ2-5, with TRBD2 matching 14 bases. This CDR3 comprises 17 residues. The trim removed 1 base at V and 3 bases at J, leaving 5 bases unmatched. The germline V gene has CDR1 SGHRS and CDR2 YFSETQ. The DNA of the CDR3 is TGCGCCAGCAGCTTGTGGCCGGGACTAGCGGGGGAAGAGACCCAGTACTTC. Translating it yields CASSLWPGLAGEETQYF. The full variable domain, its missing parts supplied by reference TRBV5-1 and TRBJ2-5, is KAGVTQTPRYLIKTRGQQVTLSCSPISGHRSVSWYQQTPGQGLQFLFEYFSETQRNKGNFPGRFSGRQFSNSRSEMNVSTLELGDSALYLCASSLWPGLAGEETQYFGPGTRLLVL.

This clonotype was found a few times. The genes are TRBV6-6 and TRBJ2-7; 7 bases line up with TRBD2. V was clipped by 6 bases and J by 7 bases; unmatched bases: 12. Germline CDR1 and CDR2: MNHNY and SVGAGI (reference sequence). The CDR3 has 14 residues. This CDR3 is CASRRIGPGGEQYF. CDR3 bases: TGTGCCAGCAGGAGGATCGGCCCCGGGGGGGAGCAGTACTTC.

V is TRBV29-1 and J is TRBJ2-3, with D tentatively TRBD1 (6 bases). Per the germline V gene, CDR1 is SQVTM and CDR2 is ANQGSEA. Trimming left V 1 base short and J 4 bases short, with 9 bases between. This CDR3 has 13 residues. Written as DNA, the CDR3 is TGCAGCGTTGAAGGACGACAGGCAGATACGCAGTATTTT. Protein product: CSVEGRQADTQYF.

This clonotype was found a few times. The J gene is TRBJ2-2, the V gene TRBV28; TRBD1 matches 9 bases. Germline CDR1 MDHEN, CDR2 SYDVKM. V gave up 4 bases and J gave up 3 bases; unmatched junction bases: 6. The CDR3 has 16 amino acids. CDR3 nucleotides: TGTGCCAGCAGTTCCCCCGGACAGGGGTACACCGGGGAGCTGTTTTTT. Protein product: CASSSPGQGYTGELFF.

The chain uses TRBV20-1 and TRBJ2-4; either TRBD1 or TRBD2 may supply D (5 bases each). Trimming shortened V by 4 bases and J by 7 bases, and 17 bases separated the two germline ends. This CDR3 spans 14 amino acids. The germline V gene encodes CDR1 DFQATT and CDR2 SNEGSKA (reference sequence). The CDR3 sequence is CSANIPGRSNIQYF. In DNA form, the CDR3 reads TGCAGTGCTAACATCCCGGGACGGAGCAACATTCAGTACTTC.

This chain links TRBV6-5 with TRBJ2-7, with D possibly being TRBD1 (5 bases). This CDR3 has 13 residues. The ends were cut back, 5 bases at V and 3 bases at J, with 11 bases in the middle. CDR1 and CDR2 from the germline V gene are MNHEY and SVGAGI. The CDR3 reads CASSPYRSYEQYF. The CDR3 region has the DNA TGTGCCAGCAGTCCCTACAGGAGCTACGAGCAGTACTTC.

On this clonotype itself: One end of the junction fails to match germline, which may point to a read error. The rearrangement joins TRBV7-2 to TRBJ2-7; no reliable D call. The CDR3 sequence is 16 residues long. Per germline, CDR1 SGHTA and CDR2 FQGNSA. For the CDR3, the DNA is TGTGCCAGCAGCTTAGTCGGAAACGGGTTCCGGTACGGGCAGTACTTC. Its protein is CASSLVGNGFRYGQYF.

In this sample, this clonotype turned up a few times. The chain links TRBV5-5 to TRBJ1-2, with D unclear. V was trimmed by 0 bases and J by 0 bases, leaving 9 bases between them. The CDR3 contains 15 residues. Germline V gene sequence: CDR1 SGHKS, CDR2 YYEKEE (reference sequence). This CDR3 reads CASSLAVRPNYGYTF. The CDR3 coding sequence is TGTGCCAGCAGCTTGGCTGTCAGGCCTAACTATGGCTACACCTTC.

The chain is built from TRBV5-6 and TRBJ2-7, with D possibly being TRBD2 (6 bases). V was trimmed by 1 base and J by 3 bases, leaving 11 bases between them. The CDR3 extends over 14 amino acids. Germline V CDR1 and CDR2: SGHDT, YYEEEE. CDR3 sequence (DNA): TGTGCCAGCAGCTTGTTAGTCGGGGGCTACGAGCAGTACTTC. Translated: CASSLLVGGYEQYF.

This clonotype occurred a few times. The chain has TRBV28 and TRBJ1-5; D gene uncertain. The germline gives CDR1 MDHEN, CDR2 SYDVKM. This CDR3 is built from 15 residues. V lost 2 bases and J lost 0, with 8 bases in between. CDR3 nucleotides: TGTGCCAGCAGTTTACGTCCTCATAGCAATCAGCCCCAGCATTTT. Protein: CASSLRPHSNQPQHF.

This clonotype has more than one count but fewer than ten. The V gene is TRBV6-2 or TRBV6-3, the J gene TRBJ2-3; D is ambiguous. This CDR3 comprises 14 residues. Deletions cut 6 bases from V and 1 base from J, with 11 bases between. CDR1 and CDR2 from the germline V gene are MNHEY and SVGEGT. The CDR3 spells CASSRYIGTDTQYF. The CDR3 DNA is TGTGCCAGCAGCCGTTATATTGGCACAGATACGCAGTATTTT.

The sample holds many counts of this clonotype. The chain has TRBV7-3 and TRBJ2-7; TRBD2 matches 9 bases. The CDR3 runs 15 residues. V lost 2 bases to trimming and J lost 2 bases; unmatched junction nucleotides: 4. Looked up from germline, CDR1 is SGHTA and CDR2 is FQGTGA. In DNA form, the CDR3 reads TGTGCCAGCAGCTTACGTCCTAGCGGGACCTACGAGCAGTACTTC. Amino acids: CASSLRPSGTYEQYF.

The rearrangement joins TRBV9 to TRBJ2-1, with 7 bases matching TRBD2. The J call may be faulty, since TRBJ2-7 better matches the DNA end. Germline CDR1 is SGDLS and CDR2 is YYNGEE. The CDR3 runs 17 residues. CDR3 in DNA: TGTGCCAGCAGCGTAGATTGGCGGGGGAGCTCCTACAATGAGCAGTACTTC. Protein product: CASSVDWRGSSYNEQYF.

The chain joins TRBV12-3 or TRBV12-4 to TRBJ1-4; 11 nucleotides match TRBD1. The CDR3 has 14 residues. The V and J ends lost 6 bases and 7 bases, in that order; junction bases with no gene match: 4. The CDR3 sequence is CASSAGTGGEKLFF. The CDR3 coding sequence is TGTGCCAGCAGCGCCGGGACAGGGGGTGAAAAACTGTTTTTT.

The chain joins TRBV4-1 to TRBJ2-7; TRBD2 is a possible D gene (6 bases). The V gene's germline CDR1 is MGHRA and CDR2 YSYEKL. Trimming removed 0 bases from V and 0 bases from J, with 9 bases in between. The length of the CDR3 is 15 residues. The CDR3 sequence: CASSQDPGSSYEQYF. The CDR3 region has the DNA TGCGCCAGCAGCCAAGATCCCGGGAGCTCCTACGAGCAGTACTTC.

V is TRBV20-1 and J is TRBJ2-7; a weak D match, TRBD1 (8 bases). The CDR3 extends over 13 amino acids. CDR1 is DFQATT, CDR2 SNEGSKA, per germline (reference sequence). V lost 3 bases and J lost 3, with 12 bases in between. The CDR3 DNA reads as TGCAGTGCTAGGCACAGGGGGGGCTACGAGCAGTACTTC. This encodes CSARHRGGYEQYF.

The CDR3 reads CASSLPEYNSPLHF. In nucleotides, the CDR3 is TGTGCCAGCAGTTTACCCGAATATAATTCACCCCTCCACTTT. The gene calls are TRBV28 and TRBJ1-6; D gene ambiguous. Trimming left V 2 bases short and J 4 bases short, with 6 bases between. The CDR3 contains 14 residues. The germline gives CDR1 MDHEN, CDR2 SYDVKM.

The chain recombines TRBV12-3 or TRBV12-4 with TRBJ2-1, with 12 bases fitting TRBD2. This CDR3 region has 15 residues. J was trimmed by 7 bases and V by 6 bases; bases with no gene match: 7. CDR3 coding DNA: TGTGCCAGCAGCAATCGACTAGCGGGAGAGAATGAGCAGTTCTTC. Encoded protein: CASSNRLAGENEQFF.

J is TRBJ1-5 and V is TRBV20-1, with D possibly being TRBD1 (5 bases). From germline, CDR1 is DFQATT and CDR2 SNEGSKA (reference sequence). The CDR3 is 17 residues long. V shed 0 bases and J shed 5 bases, with 20 bases lying between them. The CDR3 is CSARDRGGHDPYQPQHF. The CDR3 DNA is TGCAGTGCTAGAGATCGTGGAGGACATGATCCTTATCAGCCCCAGCATTTT.

The chain joins TRBV7-9 to TRBJ2-7; 7 bases match TRBD1. The germline V gene has CDR1 SEHNR and CDR2 FQNEAQ (reference sequence). This CDR3 spans 14 amino acids. The J segment lost 4 bases and the V segment lost 3 bases, leaving 6 bases of the junction unmatched. CDR3 DNA sequence: TGTGCCAGCAGCTTGCCGGGACAGCCGTACGAGCAGTACTTC. Encoded protein: CASSLPGQPYEQYF.